Listed below are T cell receptor beta chains from one sample, sequenced in a study of regulatory T cells in long-lasting Graves disease. Via MiXCR, TCRdb re-called the multiplex PCR reads, giving one row per CDR3 protein. The data contain hundreds of thousands of distinct CDR3 sequences, about 16% of them seen just once; the ten biggest clones take up around 12%. These same data were also listed under a study on T cells in Graves' hyperthyroidism and ophthalmopathy.

Sequenced here: peripheral blood mononuclear cells (PBMCs), sampled at new diagnosis, from a patient treated with antithyroid drugs. These receptors originate from a man between 18 and 29 years old with Graves disease. The conserved cysteine and the conserved F or W are not part of the CDR3 here. Each record gives: clone size, V gene, J gene, D gene, CDR3 protein. A D gene is named only where the DNA matches it firmly. Size is stated for part of the rows, as once, few or many counts, or as a class when the clone is expanded.

many	TRBV7-9	TRBJ2-3	NA	ASSPQTDTQY
many	TRBV9	TRBJ2-7	NA	ASSGGMGYEQY
many	TRBV6-1	TRBJ2-7	NA	ASSASLANYEQY
once	TRBV27	TRBJ2-1	NA	ASSLAGISPYNEQF
many	TRBV5-1	TRBJ2-1	NA	ASSPPRENEQF
NA	TRBV6-1	TRBJ2-5	TRBD2	ASTWWEGVWETQY
many	TRBV28	TRBJ2-7	TRBD2	ASGYRGEGNEQY
NA	TRBV11-2	TRBJ2-7	NA	ASSFGGLFHEQY
many	TRBV6-9	TRBJ2-7	NA	ASSYSLEASSYEQY
NA	TRBV6-2/TRBV6-3	TRBJ1-2	TRBD1	ASSYYRGNYGYT
many	TRBV18	TRBJ2-1	TRBD1	ASSLRGDRFNEQF
NA	TRBV19	TRBJ1-1	NA	ASSEGLARRGTEAF
few	TRBV4-1	TRBJ2-5	NA	ASSQGTALETQY
many	TRBV5-6	TRBJ1-1	NA	ASSLGTGTRGLMNTEAF
many	TRBV2	TRBJ2-3	TRBD2	ASRGLAGTDTQY
NA	TRBV9	TRBJ2-4	NA	ASSVGPVNIQY
many	TRBV30	TRBJ1-2	NA	AWSEPGMGAYGYT
few	TRBV6-1	TRBJ1-1	NA	ASGGRARVTEAF
NA	TRBV2	TRBJ1-5	NA	ASSGQERNQPQH
few	TRBV29-1	TRBJ2-2	NA	SKQDSNTGELF
many	TRBV28	TRBJ2-3	NA	ASSLRVPMNTQY
NA	TRBV13	TRBJ1-3	NA	ASSLESTSGNTIY
many	TRBV12-3/TRBV12-4	TRBJ1-3	NA	ASSRASSGNTIY
few	TRBV19	TRBJ2-7	NA	ASSSDSHENYEQY
many	TRBV5-1	TRBJ2-1	NA	ASHKGLAGDNEQF
many	TRBV7-2	TRBJ2-7	TRBD2	ASSLDGRSSYEQY
NA	TRBV10-1	TRBJ1-1	NA	ASSVNRDIEAF
many	TRBV12-3/TRBV12-4	TRBJ1-1	NA	ASSLVTANTEAF
NA	TRBV20-1	TRBJ2-3	NA	SAPGTHRGRSPTQY
NA	TRBV7-8	TRBJ2-1	NA	ASSLAGGYNGQF
NA	TRBV4-2	TRBJ2-3	TRBD2	ASSPILAGSADTQY